Shown below are 28 T cell receptor beta chains from a single sample sequenced in a study of blood T cell repertoires in COVID-19. Libraries were prepared by immunoSEQ multiplex PCR; TCRdb keeps only in-frame clonotypes and omits some of them. The sample has about 220,000 clones; roughly four fifths are singletons. Material: peripheral blood. The receptors were gathered from a woman aged 65 to 85 with acute or convalescent COVID-19.

The rearrangement links TRBV5-4 to TRBJ1-1, with TRBD1 matching over 7 bases. The CDR3 consists of 18 residues. Trimming at V came to 5 bases and at J to 4 bases, leaving 20 bases not matched to a gene. In germline, CDR1 is SGHNT, CDR2 YYREEE (reference sequence). The CDR3 spells CASRFHAGAGGSGTEAFF. CDR3 nucleotides: TGTGCCAGCAGGTTCCACGCCGGGGCAGGGGGTTCGGGCACTGAAGCTTTCTTT.

V gene TRBV3-1 (or the pseudogene TRBV3-2) combines with J gene TRBJ2-7, with D perhaps TRBD1 (6 bases). Germline V gene data show CDR1 as LGHDT and CDR2 as YNNKEL (reference sequence). V was shortened by 1 base and J by 4 bases, with 14 bases between the two germline ends. The CDR3 sequence is 15 residues long. The CDR3 DNA follows: TGTGCCAGCAGCCAAGTTAACAGGGTAATGTACGAGCAGTACTTC. Encoded protein: CASSQVNRVMYEQYF.

The chain recombines TRBV27 with TRBJ2-7, with TRBD1 as a possible D gene (5 bases). The CDR3 covers 15 residues. Germline CDR1 reads MNHEY; CDR2 reads SMNVEV (reference sequence). The germline V and J ends were trimmed by 5 bases and 2 bases, with 16 bases remaining between them. The CDR3 is CASSPSETATYEQYF. CDR3 coding DNA: TGTGCCAGCAGTCCGTCCGAGACAGCCACCTACGAGCAGTACTTC.

The chain joins TRBV6-2 or TRBV6-3 to TRBJ2-5; TRBD1 matches 11 bases. The V gene end was trimmed by 2 bases and the J gene end by 5 bases; junction bases not matched to a gene: 7. CDR3 size: 16 residues. Germline V gives CDR1 MNHEY, CDR2 SVGEGT. The CDR3 loop is CASSYSRTGGRETQYF. DNA for the CDR3: TGTGCCAGCAGTTACAGCAGGACAGGGGGCCGTGAGACCCAGTACTTC.

V gene TRBV5-6 combines with J gene TRBJ2-7; TRBD1 matches 8 bases. The trim removed 5 bases at V and 1 base at J, leaving 2 bases unmatched. Per the germline V gene, CDR1 is SGHDT and CDR2 is YYEEEE. The CDR3 is 13 amino acids. The CDR3 spells CASSRQGSYEQYF. The CDR3 nucleotides are TGTGCCAGCAGTCGACAGGGGTCCTACGAGCAGTACTTC. Supplemented by reference TRBV5-6 and TRBJ2-7, the full variable domain reads DAGVTQSPTHLIKTRGQQVTLRCSPKSGHDTVSWYQQALGQGPQFIFQYYEEEERQRGNFPDRFSGHQFPNYSSELNVNALLLGDSALYLCASSRQGSYEQYFGPGTRLTVT.

The V gene is TRBV24-1, the J gene TRBJ1-3; D is unresolved. CDR1 is KGHDR, CDR2 SFDVKD, per germline. This CDR3 has 12 residues. Trimming pared 10 bases from V and 7 bases from J, leaving 13 bases between. The CDR3 DNA reads as TGTGCCACGGGAGGCGGGGAGAACACCATATATTTT. Its translation is CATGGGENTIYF.

The rearrangement uses TRBV27 and TRBJ1-6, with TRBD1 matching 8 bases. CDR1 and CDR2 (germline): MNHEY, SMNVEV (reference sequence). V dropped 5 bases and J dropped 6; count of bases not matched to a gene: 3. This CDR3 region has 14 residues. The CDR3, as DNA: TGTGCCAGCAGTACCGGGACAGGTAATTCACCCCTCCACTTT. Its translation: CASSTGTGNSPLHF.

The chain links TRBV7-9 to TRBJ1-1; 7 bases align to TRBD1. Trimming at V came to 4 bases and at J to 0 bases, leaving 5 bases not matched to a gene. Germline V CDR1 and CDR2: SEHNR, FQNEAQ (reference sequence). The CDR3 is made up of 15 amino acids. The DNA for the CDR3 is TGTGCCAGCAGCTCCAGGACAGGAATGAACACTGAAGCTTTCTTT. This gives the protein CASSSRTGMNTEAFF.

The chain has TRBV19 and TRBJ2-1; 13 bases line up with TRBD2. The germline V gene encodes CDR1 LNHDA and CDR2 SQIVND (reference sequence). This CDR3 region has 17 residues. Trimming at V came to 5 bases and at J to 0 bases, leaving 4 bases not matched to a gene. The CDR3 DNA is TGTGCCAGTAGTCTTGGACTAGCGGGGGCCTCCTACAATGAGCAGTTCTTC. Its translation: CASSLGLAGASYNEQFF.

The chain joins TRBV7-2 to TRBJ1-2, with 8 positions matching TRBD1. The CDR3 sequence is 12 residues long. The germline gives CDR1 SGHTA, CDR2 FQGNSA. After removal of 3 bases from V and 7 bases from J, the junction contained 1 base not matched to a gene. In DNA, the CDR3 is TGTGCCAGCAGCTTGGGGACAGGTGGCTACACCTTC. Encoded protein: CASSLGTGGYTF.

The chain employs TRBV10-3 and TRBJ1-1; no reliable D call. The CDR3 is 13 amino acids. Germline CDR1 and CDR2: ENHRY and SYGVKD. V lost 6 bases and J 3 bases, leaving 11 bases between the germline ends. CDR3 residues: CAISGSQYTEAFF. The CDR3 DNA reads TGTGCCATCAGCGGGAGTCAATACACTGAAGCTTTCTTT.

The genes are TRBV20-1 and TRBJ1-6; 8 positions agree with TRBD1. There are 15 residues in the CDR3. Per the germline V gene, CDR1 is DFQATT and CDR2 is SNEGSKA (reference sequence). V trimming: 3 bases; J trimming: 8 bases; junction bases outside the gene matches: 9. The CDR3 region is CSASPRGRPDSPLHF. CDR3 DNA sequence: TGCAGTGCTAGTCCCAGGGGGCGCCCGGATTCACCCCTCCACTTT.

This clone was seen once. The chain carries TRBV19 and TRBJ1-5; D gene uncertain. V was cut by 3 bases and J by 9 bases, with 12 bases left in between. CDR1 is LNHDA and CDR2 is SQIVND in the germline V gene (reference sequence). This CDR3 comprises 13 residues. The CDR3, as DNA: TGTGCCAGTAGTATTCCGGCAGGTGTGCCCCAGCATTTT. It translates to CASSIPAGVPQHF.

The V call is TRBV5-4, the J call TRBJ1-2; D gene ambiguous. Trimming shortened V by 2 bases and J by 4 bases, and 15 bases separated the two germline ends. CDR3 length: 15 amino acids. Germline V CDR1 and CDR2: SGHNT, YYREEE (reference sequence). Written as DNA, the CDR3 is TGTGCCAGCAGCTTTGACAACAGCCCTTTCTATGGCTACACCTTC. Translating it yields CASSFDNSPFYGYTF.

The chain uses TRBV28 and TRBJ2-2, with 9 nucleotides matching TRBD1. V was clipped by 3 bases and J by 5 bases; unmatched bases: 10. CDR3 size: 17 residues. CDR1 is MDHEN, CDR2 SYDVKM, per germline. The CDR3 sequence is CASSLGGTGSGTGELFF. For the CDR3, the DNA is TGTGCCAGCAGTTTGGGGGGGACAGGGTCAGGAACCGGGGAGCTGTTTTTT.

The rearrangement joins TRBV19 to TRBJ1-2, with 7 nucleotides matching TRBD1. This CDR3 has 13 amino acids. V gave up 7 bases and J gave up 8 bases; unmatched junction bases: 10. Germline-derived CDR1 and CDR2 are LNHDA and SQIVND (reference sequence). The CDR3 nucleotides are TGTGCCAGTAAGTTCCGGGACAGCTGGGGCTACACCTTC. This translates into CASKFRDSWGYTF.

The chain combines TRBV4-3 with TRBJ1-3; no reliable D call. This CDR3 has 15 amino acids. Trimming left V 2 bases short and J 0 bases short, with 8 bases between. Per the germline V gene, CDR1 is LGHNA and CDR2 is YSLEER. The CDR3 nucleotides read TGCGCCAGCAGCCAAAGCGCCAGCTCTGGAAACACCATATATTTT. Protein sequence: CASSQSASSGNTIYF.

This sequence joins TRBV2 and TRBJ1-3; 9 bases fit TRBD1. This CDR3 spans 13 amino acids. Germline CDR1 is SNHLY and CDR2 is FYNNEI. V shed 7 bases, J shed 4 bases, and the junction held 2 bases outside the gene matches. The CDR3 loop is CASNRGPGNTIYF. The CDR3 DNA sequence: TGTGCCAGCAACAGGGGGCCCGGAAACACCATATATTTT.

This rearrangement joins TRBV2 to TRBJ1-6; maybe TRBD1 (6 bases). This CDR3 is built from 16 residues. V shed 6 bases and J shed 1 base, with 13 bases lying between them. CDR1 is SNHLY and CDR2 is FYNNEI in the germline V gene. The CDR3: CASRQGSGSYNSPLHF. In DNA form, the CDR3 reads TGTGCCAGCAGACAGGGCTCGGGGTCCTATAATTCACCCCTCCACTTT.

The genes are TRBV4-1 and TRBJ2-7; tentative D call: TRBD2 (5 bases). CDR3 length: 18 residues. Germline loops: CDR1 MGHRA, CDR2 YSYEKL. Trimming left V 0 bases short and J 0 bases short, with 18 bases between. CDR3: CASSQDLRRAGFSYEQYF. The CDR3 DNA follows: TGCGCCAGCAGCCAAGACCTCAGAAGGGCGGGCTTCTCCTACGAGCAGTACTTC.

This chain joins TRBV15 and TRBJ1-2, with D possibly being TRBD1 (5 bases). CDR1 and CDR2 from the germline V gene are LNHNV and YYDKDF (reference sequence). With 0 bases removed from V and 4 bases from J, the gap between germline ends came to 9 bases. The CDR3 loop spans 14 amino acids. The CDR3 DNA reads TGTGCCACCAGCAGAGATCAGGGATCCTATGGCTACACCTTC. Its protein is CATSRDQGSYGYTF.

The genes are TRBV6-5 and TRBJ2-7, with 9 bases matching TRBD1. CDR1 is MNHEY, CDR2 SVGAGI, per germline. V lost 7 bases, J lost 3 bases, and 10 bases stayed unmatched. This CDR3 is built from 15 residues. The CDR3 DNA is TGTGCCAGCACCTCTCGGACAGGGGAAAACTACGAGCAGTACTTC. Encoded protein: CASTSRTGENYEQYF.

The V gene is TRBV4-3, the J gene TRBJ2-5, with D perhaps matching TRBD2 (5 bases). The CDR3 covers 13 residues. V lost 1 base and J 3 bases, leaving 6 bases between the germline ends. Germline CDR1 and CDR2: LGHNA and YSLEER. This chain's CDR3 is CASSQAGEETQYF. The CDR3 region has the DNA TGCGCCAGCAGCCAAGCCGGGGAAGAGACCCAGTACTTC.

The chain is built from TRBV6-1 and TRBJ1-6; perhaps TRBD1 as D (6 bases). CDR3 length: 14 amino acids. Germline CDR1 is MNHNS and CDR2 is SASEGT. Trimming stripped 3 bases from V and 6 bases from J, with 9 bases between. CDR3 protein: CASSDRGANSPLHF. In nucleotides, the CDR3 is TGTGCCAGCAGTGACAGGGGCGCTAATTCACCCCTCCACTTT.

V is TRBV2 and J is TRBJ2-7, with 8 bases fitting TRBD1. Germline CDR1 reads SNHLY; CDR2 reads FYNNEI. Losses at the gene ends were 8 bases for V and 6 bases for J; bases not matched to a gene: 18. The CDR3 loop spans 16 amino acids. CDR3 nucleotides: TGTGCCAGCCTCGGTCGTAAGACAGGGGCCATCCCCGAGCAGTACTTC. Translation gives CASLGRKTGAIPEQYF.

The chain is built from TRBV19 and TRBJ1-3; D possibly corresponds to TRBD1 (6 bases). There are 15 residues in the CDR3. V was cut by 7 bases and J by 6 bases, with 19 bases left in between. Germline V gene data show CDR1 as LNHDA and CDR2 as SQIVND (reference sequence). This chain's CDR3 is CASTLGGQPLNTIYF. The CDR3 region has the DNA TGTGCCAGTACTCTCGGTGGACAGCCGTTAAACACCATATATTTT. The full variable domain, in which reference TRBV19 and TRBJ1-3 provide the parts outside the CDR3, is DGGITQSPKYLFRKEGQNVTLSCEQNLNHDAMYWYRQDPGQGLRLIYYSQIVNDFQKGDIAEGYSVSREKKESFPLTVTSAQKNPTAFYLCASTLGGQPLNTIYFGEGSWLTVV.

This clone was seen a few times. The chain joins TRBV6-5 to TRBJ1-5; D not resolved. CDR1 and CDR2 (germline): MNHEY, SVGAGI. This CDR3 comprises 14 residues. Trimming took 6 bases from V and 0 from J, leaving 9 bases between them. CDR3 DNA sequence: TGTGCCAGCAGGCCCGAGTATAGCAATCAGCCCCAGCATTTT. It encodes CASRPEYSNQPQHF.

The chain links TRBV5-1 to TRBJ2-2; D is ambiguous. V gave up 0 bases and J gave up 2 bases, with 11 bases separating them. Germline assignment: CDR1 SGHRS and CDR2 YFSETQ. The CDR3 is 16 amino acids. CDR3 coding DNA: TGCGCCAGCAGCTTGGCCCTAACAGCCAACACCGGGGAGCTGTTTTTT. Protein product: CASSLALTANTGELFF.